This is a list of T cell receptor beta chains from one sample in a study of patients and donors after allogeneic stem cell transplantation. TCRdb re-derived calls from the RT-PCR reads in MiXCR, one entry per CDR3 protein. The sample has about 960,000 distinct CDR3 sequences, roughly 18% seen once. Sequences were obtained from blood, either unsorted or a sorted T cell fraction (not recorded which). The receptors come from a human donor who was either an allogeneic HSCT recipient or a stem cell or donor lymphocyte infusion donor (not recorded which). It is not recorded whose cells these are; they may come from a transplant donor. The CDR3 runs from the conserved cysteine through the conserved F or W. The order of the fields is J gene, V gene, CDR3 protein.

>TRBJ2-3|TRBV12-3/TRBV12-4
CASSYIPGRMVDTQYF
>TRBJ2-7|TRBV5-1
CASSLFGTRFHEQYF
>TRBJ2-7|TRBV6-2/TRBV6-3
CASSYSFTYEQYF
>TRBJ2-6|TRBV7-2
CASSSAGRTNVLTF
>TRBJ1-5|TRBV4-3
CASSQDRERQPQHF
>TRBJ1-3|TRBV12-5
CASGSGEGPGNTIYF
>TRBJ2-7|TRBV12-3/TRBV12-4
CASSRDRWTYEQYF
>TRBJ1-3|TRBV28
CASTSLQGSGNTIYF
>TRBJ2-1|TRBV5-6
CASTADSSYNEQFF
>TRBJ1-2|TRBV6-1
CASSASVPGQGTTHGYTF
>TRBJ1-2|TRBV2
CASSIRRDRVSADGYTF
>TRBJ2-3|TRBV12-3/TRBV12-4
CASSKTGTGADTQYF
>TRBJ2-3|TRBV20-1
CSARGTGKDTQYF
>TRBJ2-5|TRBV5-1
CASSLWQETQYF
>TRBJ1-2|TRBV9
CASSAGGGSGGYTF
>TRBJ2-5|TRBV5-1
CASSLAVMSGQVQETQYF
>TRBJ2-3|TRBV6-5
CASSYLSVKTDTQYF
>TRBJ1-3|TRBV7-9
CASSAGQALAF
>TRBJ1-4|TRBV5-8
CASSYSGGKLFF
>TRBJ2-7|TRBV20-1
CSASTGTHYEQYF
>TRBJ1-2|TRBV20-1
CSARDGSFGAPYGYTF
>TRBJ2-5|TRBV5-1
CASSSGLQPSHETQYF
>TRBJ2-5|TRBV20-1
CSARKGGTQETQYF
>TRBJ2-1|TRBV12-3/TRBV12-4
CASRLAEAKQFF
>TRBJ2-2|TRBV6-2/TRBV6-3
CASSPDRGRELFF
>TRBJ1-4|TRBV9
CASSAGGSTEKLFF
>TRBJ2-1|TRBV4-1
CASSPLGRTEQFF
>TRBJ1-4|TRBV5-1
CASTRGTANEKLFF
>TRBJ2-1|TRBV25-1
CASSEYAGGPVNEQFF
>TRBJ1-2|TRBV6-6
CASRRQDYGYTF
>TRBJ2-3|TRBV6-5
CASSYSSTRGDGDTQYF
>TRBJ1-2|TRBV12-3/TRBV12-4
CASSFDGQGALGYTF
>TRBJ2-3|TRBV4-1
CASSQVLSGTSTDTQYF
>TRBJ2-1|TRBV20-1
CSASPRQRPYNEQFF
>TRBJ1-2|TRBV24-1
CATSLDNYGYTF
>TRBJ2-7|TRBV6-2/TRBV6-3
CASKLGTSGYEQYF
>TRBJ2-5|TRBV7-2
CASSPGGSGKTQYF
>TRBJ2-2|TRBV20-1
CSASAAGNTGELFF
>TRBJ2-3|TRBV7-2
CASSQAGLNTQYF
>TRBJ1-1|TRBV20-1
CSARWGGARTEAFF
>TRBJ2-1|TRBV24-1
CATSDVGTSGNEQFF
>TRBJ2-7|TRBV12-3/TRBV12-4
CASSPTGFAYEQYF
>TRBJ2-1|TRBV6-5
CASSYLAGGPYNEQFF
>TRBJ2-2|TRBV30
CAWRSPGLANTGELFF
>TRBJ2-2|TRBV5-1
CASSSEGQGATTGELFF
>TRBJ2-6|TRBV6-5
CASSYSRRFSSGANVLTF
>TRBJ2-7|TRBV20-1
CSARELVSYEQYF
>TRBJ1-5|TRBV24-1
CATSDPGGQPQHF
>TRBJ2-2|TRBV6-2/TRBV6-3
CASAQGVLVTTGELFF
>TRBJ2-7|TRBV29-1
CSVEAQGGYEQYF
>TRBJ1-5|TRBV7-2
CASSPHGTSVGQPQHF